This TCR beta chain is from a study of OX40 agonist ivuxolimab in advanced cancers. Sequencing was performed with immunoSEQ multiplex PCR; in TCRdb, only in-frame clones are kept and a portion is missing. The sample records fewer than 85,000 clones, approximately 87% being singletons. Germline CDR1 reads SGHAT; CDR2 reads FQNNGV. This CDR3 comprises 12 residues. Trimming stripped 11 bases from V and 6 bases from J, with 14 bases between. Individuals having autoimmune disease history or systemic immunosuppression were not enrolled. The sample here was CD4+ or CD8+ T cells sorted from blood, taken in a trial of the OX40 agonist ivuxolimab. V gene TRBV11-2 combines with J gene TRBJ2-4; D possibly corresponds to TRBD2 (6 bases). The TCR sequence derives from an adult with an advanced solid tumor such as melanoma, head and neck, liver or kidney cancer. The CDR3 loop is CACGVRANIQYF. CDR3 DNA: TGTGCCTGCGGGGTTCGAGCAAACATTCAGTACTTC.